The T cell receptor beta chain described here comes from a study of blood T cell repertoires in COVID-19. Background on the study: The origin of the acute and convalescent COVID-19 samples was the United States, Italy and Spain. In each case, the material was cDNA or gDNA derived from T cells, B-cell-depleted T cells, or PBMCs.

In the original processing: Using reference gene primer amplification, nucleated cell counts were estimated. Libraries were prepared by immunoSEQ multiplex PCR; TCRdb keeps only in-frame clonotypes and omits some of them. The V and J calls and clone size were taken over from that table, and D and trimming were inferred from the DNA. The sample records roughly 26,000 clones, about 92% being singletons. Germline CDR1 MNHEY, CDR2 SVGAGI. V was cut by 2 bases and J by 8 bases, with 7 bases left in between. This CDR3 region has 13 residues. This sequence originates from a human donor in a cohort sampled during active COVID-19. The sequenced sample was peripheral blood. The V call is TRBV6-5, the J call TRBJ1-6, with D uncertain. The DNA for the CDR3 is TGTGCCAGCAGTTACCCCTCAGATTCACCCCTCCACTTT. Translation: CASSYPSDSPLHF.